Below are 14 T cell receptor beta chains sequenced from a single sample in a study of T cell repertoires in cytomegalovirus infection. TCRdb analysed the reads with MiXCR anew, one entry per CDR3 protein. The data contain over 450,000 distinct CDR3 sequences, approximately 10% of them seen just once; the ten biggest clones take up around 9.6%. The sample was PBMCs. The receptor set was obtained from a human donor in good health (CMV status not recorded). Some clones in this sample may be carry-over from other donors' samples.

This clonotype was seen a few times. For the CDR3, the DNA is TGTGCCAGCAGTTCGTTAGCGGGAGGGAGATACGAGCAGTACTTC. It codes for CASSSLAGGRYEQYF. The rearrangement joins TRBV27 to TRBJ2-7, with 11 positions matching TRBD2. Germline V gene data show CDR1 as MNHEY and CDR2 as SMNVEV (reference sequence). The CDR3 has 15 amino acids. V lost 4 bases and J lost 4; bases outside the gene matches: 6.

The rearrangement links TRBV11-2 to TRBJ1-1; D unresolved. V lost 4 bases and J 1 base, leaving 13 bases between the germline ends. Germline values: CDR1 SGHAT, CDR2 FQNNGV. The CDR3 runs to 15 residues. CDR3 nucleotides: TGTGCCAGCAGCTCCGGCGCCGCCCGGAACACTGAAGCTTTCTTT. It is translated as CASSSGAARNTEAFF.

The J gene is TRBJ2-1, the V gene TRBV12-3 or TRBV12-4, with a possible D match to TRBD2 (5 bases). The CDR3 extends over 15 amino acids. The V gene lost 2 bases and the J gene lost 6 bases, with 14 bases spanning the gap. CDR3 loop: CASSLSAPEGNEQFF. In DNA form, the CDR3 reads TGTGCCAGCAGTTTATCAGCCCCAGAGGGCAATGAGCAGTTCTTC.

This clonotype has more than one count but fewer than ten. This chain connects TRBV28 to TRBJ2-3; TRBD2 agrees at 8 bases. This CDR3 has 13 residues. Germline trimming cut 10 bases from V and 3 bases from J; bases unmatched to any gene: 6. Germline V gene sequence: CDR1 MDHEN, CDR2 SYDVKM. CDR3 DNA sequence: TGTGCCATCACTAGCGGAGGAACAGATACGCAGTATTTT. Translation gives CAITSGGTDTQYF.

The table lists this clonotype with many counts. The V call is TRBV6-1, the J call TRBJ1-1; D gene uncertain. Germline CDR1 reads MNHNS; CDR2 reads SASEGT. V was cut by 5 bases and J by 1 base, with 8 bases left in between. The CDR3 consists of 13 residues. As DNA, the CDR3 is TGTGCCAGCAGTTATATCTGGAACACTGAAGCTTTCTTT. Amino acids: CASSYIWNTEAFF.

This clonotype was detected many times. The chain employs TRBV12-3 or TRBV12-4 and TRBJ2-1, with 8 bases matching TRBD2. The CDR3 runs to 14 residues. The V gene end was trimmed by 5 bases and the J gene end by 6 bases; junction bases not matched to a gene: 6. The CDR3 region is CASSTPGLVNEQFF. In DNA, the CDR3 is TGTGCCAGCAGTACCCCGGGACTAGTCAATGAGCAGTTCTTC.

The chain carries TRBV7-9 and TRBJ1-1, with D maybe TRBD1 (5 bases). With 5 bases removed from V and 0 bases from J, the gap between germline ends came to 13 bases. CDR1 and CDR2 (germline): SEHNR, FQNEAQ (reference sequence). CDR3 length equals 15 residues. The CDR3 here is CASSPRDGMNTEAFF. The CDR3 DNA sequence: TGTGCCAGCAGCCCCCGGGACGGCATGAACACTGAAGCTTTCTTT.

The chain links TRBV5-5 to TRBJ1-6; 8 nucleotides match TRBD1. In germline, CDR1 is SGHKS, CDR2 YYEKEE (reference sequence). V gave up 4 bases and J gave up 10 bases; unmatched junction bases: 10. The CDR3 is 15 residues long. In nucleotides, the CDR3 is TGTGCCAGCAGCCTAGAGTGGACAGGGACCTCACCCCTCCACTTT. Protein product: CASSLEWTGTSPLHF.

This clonotype was found many times. The rearrangement joins TRBV4-1 to TRBJ2-5; D perhaps matches TRBD2 (5 bases). This CDR3 region has 15 residues. Germline V lookup: CDR1 MGHRA, CDR2 YSYEKL. Trimming stripped 1 base from V and 0 bases from J, with 9 bases between. The DNA of the CDR3 is TGCGCCAGCAGCCAAGGCACTAGACACCAAGAGACCCAGTACTTC. Its translation is CASSQGTRHQETQYF.

This clonotype was seen more than once but under ten times. The chain carries TRBV2 and TRBJ2-3, with 10 bases aligning to TRBD1. The CDR3 consists of 17 residues. The ends lost 7 bases at V and 5 bases at J; junction bases unmatched: 15. CDR1 is SNHLY and CDR2 is FYNNEI in the germline V gene. DNA of the CDR3: TGTGCCAGCATGGGCGGGTCTGACAGGGGGCAAGGAGATACGCAGTATTTT. Its translation is CASMGGSDRGQGDTQYF.

This clonotype was observed a handful of times. The CDR3 reads CASSDIGTPYGYTF. In nucleotides, the CDR3 is TGTGCCAGCAGCGATATCGGGACACCCTATGGCTACACCTTC. The chain couples TRBV9 to TRBJ1-2; tentatively, D is TRBD1 (6 bases). The germline gives CDR1 SGDLS, CDR2 YYNGEE. The CDR3 is made up of 14 amino acids. V was cut by 3 bases and J by 4 bases, with 13 bases left in between.

This clonotype was seen a handful of times. V gene TRBV7-9 combines with J gene TRBJ1-6; 8 bases fit TRBD1. CDR3 length equals 15 residues. Losses at the gene ends were 4 bases for V and 9 bases for J; bases not matched to a gene: 8. CDR1 SEHNR and CDR2 FQNEAQ come from the germline V gene (reference sequence). CDR3 bases: TGTGCCAGCAGCTCGCGGACAGGGTCGATTTCACCCCTCCACTTT. Residues: CASSSRTGSISPLHF.

This clonotype was detected a few times. This chain uses TRBV24-1 with TRBJ2-7; 10 positions agree with TRBD1. Germline V gene lookup returns CDR1 KGHDR and CDR2 SFDVKD. The CDR3 extends over 15 amino acids. The ends lost 3 bases at V and 3 bases at J; junction bases unmatched: 4. In nucleotides, the CDR3 is TGTGCCACCAGTGATGGGGACAGGGGCGGCTACGAGCAGTACTTC. Its translation: CATSDGDRGGYEQYF.

This clonotype was counted many times. The J gene is TRBJ1-5, the V gene TRBV7-8; TRBD1 is a possible D gene (6 bases). V lost 2 bases, J lost 6 bases, and 17 bases lay in between. The CDR3 has 16 amino acids. Germline V gene sequence: CDR1 SGHVS, CDR2 FQNEAQ. CDR3 in DNA: TGTGCCAGCAGCTTAAGCCGGTCCACAGGGAGTCAGCCCCAGCATTTT. This gives the protein CASSLSRSTGSQPQHF.